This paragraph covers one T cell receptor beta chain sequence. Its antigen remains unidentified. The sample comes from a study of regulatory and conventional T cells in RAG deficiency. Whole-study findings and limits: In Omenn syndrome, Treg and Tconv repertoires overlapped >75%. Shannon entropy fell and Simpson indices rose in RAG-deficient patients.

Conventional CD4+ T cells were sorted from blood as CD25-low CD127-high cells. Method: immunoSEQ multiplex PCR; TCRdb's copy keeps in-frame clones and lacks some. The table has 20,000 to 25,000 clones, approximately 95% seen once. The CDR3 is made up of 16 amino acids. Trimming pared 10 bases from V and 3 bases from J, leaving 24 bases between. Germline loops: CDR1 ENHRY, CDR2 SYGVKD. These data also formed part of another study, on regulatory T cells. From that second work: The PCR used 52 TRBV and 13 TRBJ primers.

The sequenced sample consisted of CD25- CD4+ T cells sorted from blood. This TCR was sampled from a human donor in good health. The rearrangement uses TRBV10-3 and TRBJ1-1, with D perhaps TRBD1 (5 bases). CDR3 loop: CATTRGVGRRDTEAFF. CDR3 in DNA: TGTGCCACTACACGGGGGGTGGGCAGAAGGGACACTGAAGCTTTCTTT.